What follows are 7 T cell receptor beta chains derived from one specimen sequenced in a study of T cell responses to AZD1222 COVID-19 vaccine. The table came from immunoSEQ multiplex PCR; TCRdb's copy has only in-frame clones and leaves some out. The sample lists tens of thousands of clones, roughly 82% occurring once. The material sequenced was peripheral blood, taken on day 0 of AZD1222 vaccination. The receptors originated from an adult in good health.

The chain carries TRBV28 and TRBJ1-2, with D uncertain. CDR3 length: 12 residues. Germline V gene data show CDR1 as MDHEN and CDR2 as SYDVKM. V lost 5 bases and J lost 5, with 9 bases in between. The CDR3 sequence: CASSPMGYGYTF. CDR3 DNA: TGTGCCAGCAGTCCGATGGGGTATGGCTACACCTTC.

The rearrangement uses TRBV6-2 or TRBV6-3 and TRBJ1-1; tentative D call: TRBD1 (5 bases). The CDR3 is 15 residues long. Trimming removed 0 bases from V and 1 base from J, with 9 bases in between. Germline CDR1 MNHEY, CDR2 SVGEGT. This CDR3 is CASSYSSGANTEAFF. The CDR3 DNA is TGTGCCAGCAGTTACTCGTCCGGGGCGAACACTGAAGCTTTCTTT.

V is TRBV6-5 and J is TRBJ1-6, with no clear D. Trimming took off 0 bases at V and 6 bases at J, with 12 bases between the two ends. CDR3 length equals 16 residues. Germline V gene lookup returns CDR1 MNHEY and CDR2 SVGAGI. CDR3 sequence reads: CASSYSRQEINSPLHF. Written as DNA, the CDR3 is TGTGCCAGCAGTTACTCGAGGCAGGAGATTAATTCACCCCTCCACTTT.

The CDR3 is CASSSGLAGGRINEQFF. In nucleotides, the CDR3 is TGCGCCAGCAGCTCCGGACTAGCGGGAGGGCGAATCAATGAGCAGTTCTTC. The chain employs TRBV4-1 and TRBJ2-1; 15 positions match TRBD2. The CDR3 covers 17 residues. The junction had 8 bases not matched to a gene; V was cut back by 5 bases and J by 6 bases. CDR1 is MGHRA, CDR2 YSYEKL, per germline.

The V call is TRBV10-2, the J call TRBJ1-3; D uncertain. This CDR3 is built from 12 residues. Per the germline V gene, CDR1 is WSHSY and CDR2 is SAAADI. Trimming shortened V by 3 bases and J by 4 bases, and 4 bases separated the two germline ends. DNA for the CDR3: TGCGCCAGCAGTGAAGAGGGAAACACCATATATTTT. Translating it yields CASSEEGNTIYF.

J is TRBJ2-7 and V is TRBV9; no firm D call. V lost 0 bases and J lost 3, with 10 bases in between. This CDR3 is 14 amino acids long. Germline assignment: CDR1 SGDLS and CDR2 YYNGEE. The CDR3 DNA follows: TGTGCCAGCAGCGTAGGGAACCCCGGCTACGAGCAGTACTTC. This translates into CASSVGNPGYEQYF.

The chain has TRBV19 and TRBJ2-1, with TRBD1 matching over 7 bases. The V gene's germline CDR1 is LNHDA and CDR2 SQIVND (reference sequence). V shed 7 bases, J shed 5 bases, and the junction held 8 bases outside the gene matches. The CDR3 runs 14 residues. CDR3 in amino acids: CASMSKGANNEQFF. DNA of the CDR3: TGTGCCAGTATGTCAAAGGGGGCGAACAATGAGCAGTTCTTC.